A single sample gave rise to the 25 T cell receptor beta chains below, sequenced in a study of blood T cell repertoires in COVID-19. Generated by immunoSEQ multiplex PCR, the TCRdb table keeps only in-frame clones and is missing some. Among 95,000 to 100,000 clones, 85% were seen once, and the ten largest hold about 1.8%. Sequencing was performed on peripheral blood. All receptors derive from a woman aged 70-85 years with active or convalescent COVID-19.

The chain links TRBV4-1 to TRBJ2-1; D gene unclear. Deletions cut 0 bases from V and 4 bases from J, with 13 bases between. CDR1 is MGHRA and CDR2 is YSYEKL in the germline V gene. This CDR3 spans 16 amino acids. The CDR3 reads CASSQDRATAYNEQFF. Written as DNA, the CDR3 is TGCGCCAGCAGCCAAGATAGAGCGACCGCTTACAATGAGCAGTTCTTC.

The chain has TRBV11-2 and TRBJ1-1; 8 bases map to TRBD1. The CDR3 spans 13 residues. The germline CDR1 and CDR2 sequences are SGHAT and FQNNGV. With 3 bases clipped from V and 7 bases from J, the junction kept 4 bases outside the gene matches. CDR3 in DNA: TGTGCCAGCAGCTTTCAGGGGGCCCTTGAAGCTTTCTTT. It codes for CASSFQGALEAFF. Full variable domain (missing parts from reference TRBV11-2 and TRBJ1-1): EAGVAQSPRYKIIEKRQSVAFWCNPISGHATLYWYQQILGQGPKLLIQFQNNGVVDDSQLPKDRFSAERLKGVDSTLKIQPAKLEDSAVYLCASSFQGALEAFFGQGTRLTVV.

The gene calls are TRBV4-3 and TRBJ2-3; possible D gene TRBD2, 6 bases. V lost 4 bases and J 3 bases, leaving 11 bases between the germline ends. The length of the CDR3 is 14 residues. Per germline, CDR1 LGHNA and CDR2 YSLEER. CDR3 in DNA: TGCGCCAGCAGCCTTACCGGAGGGACAGATACGCAGTATTTT. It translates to CASSLTGGTDTQYF.

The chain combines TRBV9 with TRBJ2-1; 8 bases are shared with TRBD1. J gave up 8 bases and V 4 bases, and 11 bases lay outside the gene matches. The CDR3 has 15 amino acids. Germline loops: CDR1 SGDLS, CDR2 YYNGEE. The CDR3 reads CASSPQTGDIDEQFF. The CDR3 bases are TGTGCCAGCAGCCCCCAGACAGGGGATATCGATGAGCAGTTCTTC.

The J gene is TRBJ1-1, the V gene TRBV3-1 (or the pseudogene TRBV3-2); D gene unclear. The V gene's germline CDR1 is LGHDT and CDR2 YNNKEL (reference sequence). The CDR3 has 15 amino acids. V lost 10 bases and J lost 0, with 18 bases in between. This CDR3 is CATQRGREMNTEAFF. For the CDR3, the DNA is TGTGCCACCCAAAGAGGCCGGGAAATGAACACTGAAGCTTTCTTT.

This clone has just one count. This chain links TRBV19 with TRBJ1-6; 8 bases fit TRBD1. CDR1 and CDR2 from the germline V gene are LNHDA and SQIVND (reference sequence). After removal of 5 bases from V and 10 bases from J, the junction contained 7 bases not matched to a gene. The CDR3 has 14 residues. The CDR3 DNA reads TGTGCCAGTAGTCCGGACAGGGTGGGCTCACCCCTCCACTTT. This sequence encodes CASSPDRVGSPLHF.

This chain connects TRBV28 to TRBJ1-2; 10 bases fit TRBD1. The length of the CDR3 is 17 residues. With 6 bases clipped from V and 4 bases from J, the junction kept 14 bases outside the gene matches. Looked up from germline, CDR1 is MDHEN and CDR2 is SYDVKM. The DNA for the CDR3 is TGTGCCAGCAGCACCGGGACAGGGGTGTCGTCTGGCTATGGCTACACCTTC. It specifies CASSTGTGVSSGYGYTF.

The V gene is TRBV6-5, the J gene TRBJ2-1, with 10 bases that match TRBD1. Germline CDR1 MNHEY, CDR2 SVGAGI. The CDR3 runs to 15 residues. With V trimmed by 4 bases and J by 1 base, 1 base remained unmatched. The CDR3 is CASSSGQGSYNEQFF. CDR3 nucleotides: TGTGCCAGCAGTTCGGGACAGGGGTCCTACAATGAGCAGTTCTTC.

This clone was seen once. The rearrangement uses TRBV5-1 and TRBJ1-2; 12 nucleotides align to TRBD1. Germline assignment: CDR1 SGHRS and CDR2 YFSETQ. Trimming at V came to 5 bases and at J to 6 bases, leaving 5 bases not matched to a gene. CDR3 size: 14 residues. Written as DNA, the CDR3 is TGCGCCAGCAGGCCGGGACAGGGGGCGGATGGCTACACCTTC. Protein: CASRPGQGADGYTF.

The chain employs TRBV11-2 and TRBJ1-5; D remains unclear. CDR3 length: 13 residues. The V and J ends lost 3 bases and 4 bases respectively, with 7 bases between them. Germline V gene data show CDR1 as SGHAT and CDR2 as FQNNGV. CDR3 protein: CASSFGRNQPQHF. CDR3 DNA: TGTGCCAGCAGCTTTGGCAGAAATCAGCCCCAGCATTTT.

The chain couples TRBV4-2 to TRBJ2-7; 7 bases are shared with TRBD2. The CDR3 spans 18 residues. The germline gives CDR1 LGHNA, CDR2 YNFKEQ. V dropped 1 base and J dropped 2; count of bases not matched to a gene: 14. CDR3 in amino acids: CASSQGIFSGTTTYEQYF. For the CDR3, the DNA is TGTGCCAGCAGCCAAGGCATTTTTTCCGGGACTACAACCTACGAGCAGTACTTC.

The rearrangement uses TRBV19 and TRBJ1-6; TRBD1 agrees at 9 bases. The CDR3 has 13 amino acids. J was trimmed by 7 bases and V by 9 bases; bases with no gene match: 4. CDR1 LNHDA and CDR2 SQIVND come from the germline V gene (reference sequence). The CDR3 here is CASRGTGNSPLHF. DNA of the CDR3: TGTGCCAGCCGCGGGACAGGGAATTCACCCCTCCACTTT.

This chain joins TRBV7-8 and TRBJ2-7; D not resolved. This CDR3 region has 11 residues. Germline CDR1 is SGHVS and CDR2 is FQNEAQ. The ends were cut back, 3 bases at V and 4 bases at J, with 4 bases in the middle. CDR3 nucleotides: TGTGCCAGCAGCTTCCAATACGAGCAGTACTTC. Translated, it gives CASSFQYEQYF.

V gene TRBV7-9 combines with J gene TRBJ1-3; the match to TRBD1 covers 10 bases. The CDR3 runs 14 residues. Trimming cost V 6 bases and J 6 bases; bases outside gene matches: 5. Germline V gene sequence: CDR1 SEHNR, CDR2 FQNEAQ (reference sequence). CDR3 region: CASSPGTGVNTIYF. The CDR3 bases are TGTGCCAGCAGTCCTGGGACAGGGGTAAACACCATATATTTT.

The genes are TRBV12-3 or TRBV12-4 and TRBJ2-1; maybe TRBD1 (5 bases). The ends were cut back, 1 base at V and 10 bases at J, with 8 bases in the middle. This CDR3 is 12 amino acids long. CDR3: CASSLGWTEQFF. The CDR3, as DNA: TGTGCCAGCAGTTTAGGGTGGACAGAGCAGTTCTTC.

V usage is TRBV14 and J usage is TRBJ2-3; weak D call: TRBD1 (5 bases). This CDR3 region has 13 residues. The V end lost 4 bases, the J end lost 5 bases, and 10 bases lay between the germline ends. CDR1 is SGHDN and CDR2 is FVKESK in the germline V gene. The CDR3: CASSRLGVDTQYF. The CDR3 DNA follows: TGTGCCAGCAGCCGGCTAGGGGTAGATACGCAGTATTTT.

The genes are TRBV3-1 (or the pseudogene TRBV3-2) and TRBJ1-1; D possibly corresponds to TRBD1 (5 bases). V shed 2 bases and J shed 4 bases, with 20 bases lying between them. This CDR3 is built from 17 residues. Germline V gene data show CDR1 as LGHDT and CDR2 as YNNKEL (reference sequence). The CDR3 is CASSQWGGRAKGTEAFF. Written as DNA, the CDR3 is TGTGCCAGCAGCCAATGGGGGGGTAGGGCAAAGGGCACTGAAGCTTTCTTT.

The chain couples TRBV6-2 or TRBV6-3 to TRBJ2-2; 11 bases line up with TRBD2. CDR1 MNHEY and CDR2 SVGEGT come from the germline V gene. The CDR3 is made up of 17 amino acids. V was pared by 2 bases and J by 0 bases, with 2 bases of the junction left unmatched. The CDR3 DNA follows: TGTGCCAGCAGTTACGGGACTAGCGGTTCGAACACCGGGGAGCTGTTTTTT. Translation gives CASSYGTSGSNTGELFF.

CDR3 sequence: CASSLSQGGSTDTQYF. CDR3 in DNA: TGTGCCAGCAGTCTTAGCCAGGGGGGCAGCACAGATACGCAGTATTTT. The chain combines TRBV27 with TRBJ2-3; maybe TRBD1 (7 bases). With 5 bases removed from V and 0 bases from J, the gap between germline ends came to 15 bases. Germline CDR1 reads MNHEY; CDR2 reads SMNVEV (reference sequence). The CDR3 is 16 residues long.

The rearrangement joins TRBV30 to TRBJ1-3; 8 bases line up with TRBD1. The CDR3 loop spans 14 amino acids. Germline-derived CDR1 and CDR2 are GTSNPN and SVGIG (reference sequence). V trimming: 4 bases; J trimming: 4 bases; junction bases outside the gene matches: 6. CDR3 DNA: TGTGCCTGGACCGCAGGGGGCACGGGAAACACCATATATTTT. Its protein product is CAWTAGGTGNTIYF. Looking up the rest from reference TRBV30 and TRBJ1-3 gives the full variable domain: SQTIHQWPATLVQPVGSPLSLECTVEGTSNPNLYWYRQAAGRGLQLLFYSVGIGQISSEVPQNLSASRPQDRQFILSSKKLLLSDSGFYLCAWTAGGTGNTIYFGEGSWLTVV.

The CDR3 reads CASSYGPPGTNNEQFF. In DNA, the CDR3 is TGTGCCAGCAGTTACGGACCCCCGGGGACAAACAATGAGCAGTTCTTC. The genes are TRBV6-6 and TRBJ2-1; TRBD1 is a possible D gene (6 bases). Between the trimmed V and J ends, which lost 2 bases and 5 bases, there was a span of 16 bases. The CDR3 loop spans 16 amino acids. The germline CDR1 and CDR2 sequences are MNHNY and SVGAGI (reference sequence).

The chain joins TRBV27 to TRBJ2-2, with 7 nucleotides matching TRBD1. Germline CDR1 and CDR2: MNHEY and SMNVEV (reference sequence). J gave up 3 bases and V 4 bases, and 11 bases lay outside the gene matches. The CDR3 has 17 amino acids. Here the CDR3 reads CASSYDYRGSHTGELFF. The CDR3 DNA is TGTGCCAGCAGTTACGACTACAGGGGATCGCACACCGGGGAGCTGTTTTTT.

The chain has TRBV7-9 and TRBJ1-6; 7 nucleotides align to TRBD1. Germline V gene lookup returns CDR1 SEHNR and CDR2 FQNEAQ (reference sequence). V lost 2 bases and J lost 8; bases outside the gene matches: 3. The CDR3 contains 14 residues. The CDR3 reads CASSLQGVDSPLHF. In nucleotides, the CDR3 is TGTGCCAGCAGCTTACAGGGGGTGGATTCACCCCTCCACTTT.

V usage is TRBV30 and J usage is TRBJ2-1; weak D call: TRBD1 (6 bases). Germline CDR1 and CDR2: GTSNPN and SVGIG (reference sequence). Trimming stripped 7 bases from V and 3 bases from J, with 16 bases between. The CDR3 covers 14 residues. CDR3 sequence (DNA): TGTGCCTCCCACAGGGATGCCTTCTACAATGAGCAGTTCTTC. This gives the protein CASHRDAFYNEQFF.

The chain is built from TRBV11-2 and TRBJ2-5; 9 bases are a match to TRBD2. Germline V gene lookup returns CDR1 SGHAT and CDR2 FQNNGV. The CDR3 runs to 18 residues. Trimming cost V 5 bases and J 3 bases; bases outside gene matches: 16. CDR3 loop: CASSPQVRGGGSKETQYF. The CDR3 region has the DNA TGTGCCAGCAGCCCTCAGGTGCGGGGGGGCGGGTCGAAAGAGACCCAGTACTTC.